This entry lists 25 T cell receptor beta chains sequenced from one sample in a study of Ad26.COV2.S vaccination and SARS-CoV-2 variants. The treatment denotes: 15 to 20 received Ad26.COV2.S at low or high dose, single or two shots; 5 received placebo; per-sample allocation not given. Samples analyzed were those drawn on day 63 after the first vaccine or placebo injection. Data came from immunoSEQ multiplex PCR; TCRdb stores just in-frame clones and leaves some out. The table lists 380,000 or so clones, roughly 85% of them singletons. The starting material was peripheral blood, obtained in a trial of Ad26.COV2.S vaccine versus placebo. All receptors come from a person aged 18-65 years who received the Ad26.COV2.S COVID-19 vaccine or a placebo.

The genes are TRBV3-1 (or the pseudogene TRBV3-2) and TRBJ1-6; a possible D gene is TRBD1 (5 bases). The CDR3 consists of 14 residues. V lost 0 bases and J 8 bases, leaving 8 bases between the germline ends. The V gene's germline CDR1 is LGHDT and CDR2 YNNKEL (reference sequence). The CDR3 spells CASSQDWGYSPLHF. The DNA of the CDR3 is TGTGCCAGCAGCCAAGATTGGGGGTATTCACCCCTCCACTTT.

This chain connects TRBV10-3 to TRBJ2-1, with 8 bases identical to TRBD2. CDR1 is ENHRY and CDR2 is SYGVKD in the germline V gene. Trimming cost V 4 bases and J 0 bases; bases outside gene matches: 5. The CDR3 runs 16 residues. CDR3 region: CAISVGGTSSYNEQFF. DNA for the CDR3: TGTGCCATCAGTGTCGGTGGGACTAGCTCCTACAATGAGCAGTTCTTC.

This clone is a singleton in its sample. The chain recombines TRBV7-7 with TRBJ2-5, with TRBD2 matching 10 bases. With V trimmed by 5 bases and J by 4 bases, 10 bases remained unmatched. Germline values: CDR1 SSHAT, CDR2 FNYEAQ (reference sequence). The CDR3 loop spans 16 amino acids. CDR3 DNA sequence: TGTGCCAGCAGCCCGTGGGGGAGCGGGGGGGCAGAGACCCAGTACTTC. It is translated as CASSPWGSGGAETQYF.

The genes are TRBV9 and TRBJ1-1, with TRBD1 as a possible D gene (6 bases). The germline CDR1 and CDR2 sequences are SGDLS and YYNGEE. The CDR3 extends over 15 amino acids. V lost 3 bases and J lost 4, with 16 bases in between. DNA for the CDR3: TGTGCCAGCAGCGCTCGAGACAGGCGACCCACTGAAGCTTTCTTT. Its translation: CASSARDRRPTEAFF.

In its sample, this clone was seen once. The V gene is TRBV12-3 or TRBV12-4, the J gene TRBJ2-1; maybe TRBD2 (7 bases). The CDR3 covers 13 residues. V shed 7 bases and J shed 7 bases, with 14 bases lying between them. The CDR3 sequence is CASTLGGGNEQFF. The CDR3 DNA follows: TGTGCCAGCACCCTGGGAGGGGGGAATGAGCAGTTCTTC.

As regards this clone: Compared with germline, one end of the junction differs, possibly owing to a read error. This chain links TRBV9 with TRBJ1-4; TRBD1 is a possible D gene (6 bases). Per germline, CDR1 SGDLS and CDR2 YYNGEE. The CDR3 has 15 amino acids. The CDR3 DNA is TGTGCCCGCAGCGCCGGGGCGGGGGCGGGGGGAAAACTGTTTTTT. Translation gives CARSAGAGAGGKLFF. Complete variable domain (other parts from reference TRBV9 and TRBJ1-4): DSGVTQTPKHLITATGQRVTLRCSPRSGDLSVYWYQQSLDQGLQFLIQYYNGEERAKGNILERFSAQQFPDLHSELNLSSLELGDSALYFCARSAGAGAGGKLFFGSGTQLSVL.

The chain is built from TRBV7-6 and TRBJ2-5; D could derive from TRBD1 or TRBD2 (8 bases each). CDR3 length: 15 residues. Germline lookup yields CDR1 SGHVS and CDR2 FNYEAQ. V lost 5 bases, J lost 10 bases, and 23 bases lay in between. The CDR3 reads CASSRTGTSGEDQYF. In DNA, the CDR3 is TGTGCCAGCAGCCGGACAGGGACTAGTGGGGAGGACCAGTACTTC.

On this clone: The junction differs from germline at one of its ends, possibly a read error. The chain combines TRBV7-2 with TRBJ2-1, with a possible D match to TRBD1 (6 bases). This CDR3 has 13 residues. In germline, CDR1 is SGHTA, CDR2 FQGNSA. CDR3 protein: CASSLGSITRGIF. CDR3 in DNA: TGTGCCAGCAGCTTAGGGTCAATAACTAGGGGGATCTTC.

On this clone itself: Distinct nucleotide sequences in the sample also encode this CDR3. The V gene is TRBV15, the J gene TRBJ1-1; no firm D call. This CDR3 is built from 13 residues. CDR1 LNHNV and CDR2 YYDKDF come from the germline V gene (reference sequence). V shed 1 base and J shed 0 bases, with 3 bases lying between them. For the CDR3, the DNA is TGTGCCACCAGCAGAGCAGTGAACACTGAAGCTTTCTTT. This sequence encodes CATSRAVNTEAFF. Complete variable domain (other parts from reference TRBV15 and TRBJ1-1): DAMVIQNPRYQVTQFGKPVTLSCSQTLNHNVMYWYQQKSSQAPKLLFHYYDKDFNNEADTPDNFQSRRPNTSFCFLDIRSPGLGDTAMYLCATSRAVNTEAFFGQGTRLTVV.

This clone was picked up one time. DNA for the CDR3: TGTGCCAGCAGTACCCGAAGGGGAAGGAGAAATACGCAGTATTTT. Amino acids: CASSTRRGRRNTQYF. The chain couples TRBV6-5 to TRBJ2-3; TRBD1 is a possible D gene (5 bases). The CDR3 is 15 amino acids. Germline-derived CDR1 and CDR2 are MNHEY and SVGAGI. The germline V and J ends were trimmed by 5 bases and 7 bases, with 19 bases remaining between them.

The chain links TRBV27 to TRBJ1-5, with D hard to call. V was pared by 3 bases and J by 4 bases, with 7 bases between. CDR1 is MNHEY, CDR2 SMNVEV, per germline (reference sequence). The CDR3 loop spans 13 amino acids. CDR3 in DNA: TGTGCCAGCAGTTTTACGTCGAATCAGCCCCAGCATTTT. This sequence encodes CASSFTSNQPQHF.

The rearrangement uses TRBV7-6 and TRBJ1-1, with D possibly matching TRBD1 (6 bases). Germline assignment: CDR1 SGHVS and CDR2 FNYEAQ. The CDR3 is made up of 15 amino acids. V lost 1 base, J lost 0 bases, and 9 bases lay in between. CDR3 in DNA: TGTGCCAGCAGCTTAGATGGACAGTTGAACACTGAAGCTTTCTTT. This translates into CASSLDGQLNTEAFF.

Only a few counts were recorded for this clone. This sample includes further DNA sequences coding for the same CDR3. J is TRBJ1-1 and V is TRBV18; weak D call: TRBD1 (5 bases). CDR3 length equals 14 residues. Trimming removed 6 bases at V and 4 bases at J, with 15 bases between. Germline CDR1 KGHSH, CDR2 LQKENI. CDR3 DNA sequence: TGTGCCAGCTCTCCCGGGACGGGGGGCACTGAAGCTTTCTTT. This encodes CASSPGTGGTEAFF.

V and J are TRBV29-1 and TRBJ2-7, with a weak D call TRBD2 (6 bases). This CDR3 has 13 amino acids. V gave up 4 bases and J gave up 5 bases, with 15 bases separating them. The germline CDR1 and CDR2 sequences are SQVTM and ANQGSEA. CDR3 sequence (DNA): TGCAGCGTTGTCGGCGGGGCGTACAACGAGCAGTACTTC. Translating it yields CSVVGGAYNEQYF.

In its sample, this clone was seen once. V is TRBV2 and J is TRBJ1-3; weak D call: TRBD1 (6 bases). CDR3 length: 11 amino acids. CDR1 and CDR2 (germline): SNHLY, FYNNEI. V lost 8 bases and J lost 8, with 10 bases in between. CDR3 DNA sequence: TGTGCCAGCTCAAAGGGGGACACCATATATTTT. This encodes CASSKGDTIYF.

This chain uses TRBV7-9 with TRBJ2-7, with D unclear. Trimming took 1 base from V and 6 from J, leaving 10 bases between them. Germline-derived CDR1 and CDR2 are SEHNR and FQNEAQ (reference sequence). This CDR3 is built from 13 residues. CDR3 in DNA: TGTGCCAGCAGCTTAGTTTATTTGGCCGAGCAGTACTTC. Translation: CASSLVYLAEQYF. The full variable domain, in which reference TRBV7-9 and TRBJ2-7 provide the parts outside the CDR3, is DTGVSQNPRHKITKRGQNVTFRCDPISEHNRLYWYRQTLGQGPEFLTYFQNEAQLEKSRLLSDRFSAERPKGSFSTLEIQRTEQGDSAMYLCASSLVYLAEQYFGPGTRLTVT.

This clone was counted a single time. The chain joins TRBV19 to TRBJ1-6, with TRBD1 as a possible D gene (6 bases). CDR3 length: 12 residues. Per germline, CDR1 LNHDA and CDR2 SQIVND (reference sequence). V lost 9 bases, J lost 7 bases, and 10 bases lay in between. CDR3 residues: CASRRGNSPLHF. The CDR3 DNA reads TGTGCCAGCAGGAGGGGGAATTCACCCCTCCACTTT. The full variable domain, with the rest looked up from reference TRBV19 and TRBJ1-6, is DGGITQSPKYLFRKEGQNVTLSCEQNLNHDAMYWYRQDPGQGLRLIYYSQIVNDFQKGDIAEGYSVSREKKESFPLTVTSAQKNPTAFYLCASRRGNSPLHFGNGTRLTVT.

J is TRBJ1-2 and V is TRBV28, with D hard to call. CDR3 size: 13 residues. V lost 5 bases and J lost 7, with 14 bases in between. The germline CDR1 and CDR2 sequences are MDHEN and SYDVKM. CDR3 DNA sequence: TGTGCCAGCAGTCCCCCCACCGGGCCTGGCTACACCTTC. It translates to CASSPPTGPGYTF.

The CDR3 DNA follows: TGTGCCAGCAGTTACCGAGGACAGGGCTACGAGCAGTACTTC. Its translation is CASSYRGQGYEQYF. The V and J genes are TRBV6-2 or TRBV6-3 and TRBJ2-7, with 8 bases lining up with TRBD1. CDR1 and CDR2 from the germline V gene are MNHEY and SVGEGT. The CDR3 is 14 amino acids. The V gene end was trimmed by 2 bases and the J gene end by 3 bases; junction bases not matched to a gene: 3.

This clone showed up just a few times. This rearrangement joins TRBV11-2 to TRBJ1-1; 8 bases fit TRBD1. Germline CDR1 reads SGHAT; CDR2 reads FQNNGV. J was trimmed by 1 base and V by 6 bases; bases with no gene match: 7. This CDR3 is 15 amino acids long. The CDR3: CASRSDRGPNTEAFF. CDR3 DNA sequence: TGTGCCAGCAGGTCCGACAGGGGACCGAACACTGAAGCTTTCTTT.

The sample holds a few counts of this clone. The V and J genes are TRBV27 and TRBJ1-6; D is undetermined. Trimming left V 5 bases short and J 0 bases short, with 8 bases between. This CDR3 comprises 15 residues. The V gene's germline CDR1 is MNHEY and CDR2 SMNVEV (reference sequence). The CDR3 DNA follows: TGTGCCAGCAGTCAAACGAGCTCCTATAATTCACCCCTCCACTTT. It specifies CASSQTSSYNSPLHF.

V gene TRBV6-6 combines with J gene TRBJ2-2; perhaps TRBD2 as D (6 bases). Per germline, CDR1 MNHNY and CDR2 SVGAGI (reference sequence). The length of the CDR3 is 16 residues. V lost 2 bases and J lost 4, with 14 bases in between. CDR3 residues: CASSYLQGGSTGELFF. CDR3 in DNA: TGTGCCAGCAGTTACCTCCAGGGAGGTAGCACCGGGGAGCTGTTTTTT.

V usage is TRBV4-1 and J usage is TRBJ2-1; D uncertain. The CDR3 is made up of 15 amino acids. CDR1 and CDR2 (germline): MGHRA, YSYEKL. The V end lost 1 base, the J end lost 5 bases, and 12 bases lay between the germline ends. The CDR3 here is CASSQGVLLHNEQFF. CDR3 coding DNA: TGCGCCAGCAGCCAAGGGGTTCTGTTACACAATGAGCAGTTCTTC.

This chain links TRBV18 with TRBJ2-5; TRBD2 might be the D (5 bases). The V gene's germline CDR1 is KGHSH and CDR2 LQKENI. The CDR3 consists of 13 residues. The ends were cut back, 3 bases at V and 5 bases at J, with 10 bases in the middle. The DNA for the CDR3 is TGTGCCAGCTCACCCGGGATCGGGGAGACCCAGTACTTC. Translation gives CASSPGIGETQYF.

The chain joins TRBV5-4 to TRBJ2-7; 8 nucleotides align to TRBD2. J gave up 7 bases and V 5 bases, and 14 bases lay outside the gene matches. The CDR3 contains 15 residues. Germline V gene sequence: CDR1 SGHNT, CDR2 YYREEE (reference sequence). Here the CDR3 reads CASSSGGGRTREQYF. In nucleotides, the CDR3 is TGTGCCAGCAGTTCGGGGGGGGGCCGTACGAGGGAGCAGTACTTC.